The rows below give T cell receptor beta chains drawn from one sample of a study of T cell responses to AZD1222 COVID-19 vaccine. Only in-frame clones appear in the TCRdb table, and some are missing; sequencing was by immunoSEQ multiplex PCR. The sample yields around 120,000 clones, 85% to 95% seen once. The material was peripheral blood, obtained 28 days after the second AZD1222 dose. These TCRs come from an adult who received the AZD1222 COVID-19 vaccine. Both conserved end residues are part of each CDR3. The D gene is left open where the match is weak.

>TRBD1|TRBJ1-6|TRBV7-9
CASSSGTGGSSPLHF
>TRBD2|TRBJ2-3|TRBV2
CASIPGLAGGDGTQYF
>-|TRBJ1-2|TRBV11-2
CASSLEGTNYGYTF
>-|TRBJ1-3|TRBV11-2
CASSLVFSSSGNTIYF
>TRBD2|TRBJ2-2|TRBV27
CASSKAGGVRELFF
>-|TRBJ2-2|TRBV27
CASSFGRINTGELFF
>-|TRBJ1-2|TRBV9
CASSAAPSQRGGYTF
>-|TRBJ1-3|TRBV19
CASGSQTGGNTIYF
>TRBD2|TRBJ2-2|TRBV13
CASSSRTSGRHEELFF
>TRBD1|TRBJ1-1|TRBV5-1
CASSMTGMNTEAFF
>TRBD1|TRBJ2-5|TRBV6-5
CASSRTGTGSETQYF
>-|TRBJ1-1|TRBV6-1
CASSDPPQRDEAFF
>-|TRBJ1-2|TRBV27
CASRRDMTYGYTF
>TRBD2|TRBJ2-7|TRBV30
CAWRTSGDYEQYF
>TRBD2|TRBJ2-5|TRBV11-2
CASSSNLGLAGETQYF
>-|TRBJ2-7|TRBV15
CATSRERGSYEQYF
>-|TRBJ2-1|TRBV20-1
CSASFGYNEQFF
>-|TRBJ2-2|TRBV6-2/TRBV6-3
CASSAGTGELFF
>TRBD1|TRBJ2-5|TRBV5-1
CASSLGQGQETQYF
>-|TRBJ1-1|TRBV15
CATSRVRTMNTEAFF
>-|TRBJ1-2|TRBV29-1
CSVDLLLTYGYTF
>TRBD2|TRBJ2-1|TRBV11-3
CASSRGLAGGFDEQFF
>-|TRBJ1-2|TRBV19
CASTRASIPTGPYWGYTF
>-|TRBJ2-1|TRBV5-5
CASSGAVTPNEQFF
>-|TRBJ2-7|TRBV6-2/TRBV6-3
CASSYYGGEQYF
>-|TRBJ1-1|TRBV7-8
CASSLASVTEAFF
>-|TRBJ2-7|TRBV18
CASSPFPSPGRLAYEQYF
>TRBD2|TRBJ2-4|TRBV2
CASSASGTSEYF
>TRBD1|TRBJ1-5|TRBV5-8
CASSFSPPGQNNQPQHF
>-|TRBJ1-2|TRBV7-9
CASSYSQEPGGYTF
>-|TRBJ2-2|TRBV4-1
CASSQDSDTGYTGELFF
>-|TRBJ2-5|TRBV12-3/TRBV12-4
CASSLWGETQYF
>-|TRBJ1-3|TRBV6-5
CASKRGTSGNTIYF
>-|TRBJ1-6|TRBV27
CASRKGLAPYNSPLHF
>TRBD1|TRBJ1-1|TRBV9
CASSVGTGENEAFF